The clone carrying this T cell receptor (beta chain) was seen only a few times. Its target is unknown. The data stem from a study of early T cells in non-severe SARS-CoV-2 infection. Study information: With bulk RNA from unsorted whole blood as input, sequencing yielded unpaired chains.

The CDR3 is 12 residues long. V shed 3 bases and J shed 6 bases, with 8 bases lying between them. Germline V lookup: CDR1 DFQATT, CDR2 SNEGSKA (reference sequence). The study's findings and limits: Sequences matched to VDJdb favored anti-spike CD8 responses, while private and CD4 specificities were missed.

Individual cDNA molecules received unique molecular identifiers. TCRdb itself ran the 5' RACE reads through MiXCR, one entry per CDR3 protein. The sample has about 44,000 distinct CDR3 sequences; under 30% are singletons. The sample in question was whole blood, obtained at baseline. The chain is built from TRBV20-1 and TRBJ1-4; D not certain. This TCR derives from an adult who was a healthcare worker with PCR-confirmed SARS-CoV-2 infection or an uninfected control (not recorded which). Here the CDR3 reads CSARPLDEKLFF. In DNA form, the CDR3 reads TGCAGTGCTAGGCCCCTTGATGAAAAACTGTTTTTT.